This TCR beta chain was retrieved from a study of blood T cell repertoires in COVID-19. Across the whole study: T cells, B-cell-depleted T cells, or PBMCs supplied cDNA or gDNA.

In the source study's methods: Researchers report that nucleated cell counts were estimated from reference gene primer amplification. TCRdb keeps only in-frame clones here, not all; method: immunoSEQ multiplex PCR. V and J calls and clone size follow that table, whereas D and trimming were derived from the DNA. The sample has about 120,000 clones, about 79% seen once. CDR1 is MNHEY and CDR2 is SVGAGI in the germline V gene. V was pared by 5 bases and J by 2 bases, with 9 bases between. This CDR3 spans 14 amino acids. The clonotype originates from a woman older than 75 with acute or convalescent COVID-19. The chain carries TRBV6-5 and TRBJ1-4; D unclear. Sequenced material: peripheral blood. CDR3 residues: CASSTTRTNEKLFF. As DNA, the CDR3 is TGTGCCAGCAGTACCACGCGCACTAATGAAAAACTGTTTTTT.